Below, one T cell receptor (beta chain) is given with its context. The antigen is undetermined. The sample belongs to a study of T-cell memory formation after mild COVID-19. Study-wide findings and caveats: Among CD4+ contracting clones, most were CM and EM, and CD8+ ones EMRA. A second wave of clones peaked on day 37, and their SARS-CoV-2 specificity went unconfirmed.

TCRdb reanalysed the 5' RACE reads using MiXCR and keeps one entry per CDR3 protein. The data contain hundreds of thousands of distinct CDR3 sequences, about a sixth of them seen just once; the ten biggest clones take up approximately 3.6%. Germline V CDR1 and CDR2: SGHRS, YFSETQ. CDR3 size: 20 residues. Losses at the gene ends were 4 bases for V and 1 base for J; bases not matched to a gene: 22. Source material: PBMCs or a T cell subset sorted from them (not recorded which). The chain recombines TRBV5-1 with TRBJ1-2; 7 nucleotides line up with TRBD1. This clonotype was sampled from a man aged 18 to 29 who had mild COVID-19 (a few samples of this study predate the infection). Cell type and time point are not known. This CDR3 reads CASSRPTTGIVRGDNYGYTF. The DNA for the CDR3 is TGCGCCAGCAGCCGTCCCACGACAGGGATCGTCCGGGGGGATAACTATGGCTACACCTTC.